The 17 T cell receptor beta chains below come from one sample, sequenced in a study of CD8+CD57+ T cells in acquired aplastic anemia. Previously, flow cytometry had revealed CD8+CD57+ cell expansion in the patients chosen for sequencing. Template material for TCR beta VDJ and CDR3 profiling consisted of genomic DNA. A single record per CDR3 protein comes from TCRdb applying MiXCR to the reads. In the table there are 95,000 to 150,000 distinct CDR3 sequences, 50% to 70% of which are singletons. The specimen was sorted CD4+, CD8+, or CD8+CD57+ T cells (not recorded which) from PBMCs. The receptors derive from a human donor with aplastic anemia.

This clonotype was counted a few times. The chain carries TRBV12-3 or TRBV12-4 and TRBJ2-1; 8 bases agree with TRBD2. The CDR3 extends over 18 amino acids. With V trimmed by 10 bases and J by 2 bases, 19 bases remained unmatched. Here the CDR3 DNA reads TGTGCCACCATGACCGGACCGGGGGGGATGTGGCCCTACAATGAGCAGTTCTTC. Residues: CATMTGPGGMWPYNEQFF.

This clonotype was detected a few times. The J gene is TRBJ2-5, the V gene TRBV15; the match to TRBD2 covers 10 bases. Germline assignment: CDR1 LNHNV and CDR2 YYDKDF (reference sequence). With V trimmed by 3 bases and J by 5 bases, 9 bases remained unmatched. The CDR3 totals 16 residues. The CDR3 protein is CATSSATSGTGETQYF. The DNA of the CDR3 is TGTGCCACCAGCAGCGCCACTAGCGGGACGGGGGAGACCCAGTACTTC.

This clonotype was seen at least ten times. The chain uses TRBV7-2 and TRBJ2-7; D gene unclear. The CDR3 covers 15 residues. V was cut by 5 bases and J by 0 bases, with 14 bases left in between. Germline V lookup: CDR1 SGHTA, CDR2 FQGNSA. CDR3 amino acids: CASSLTLSGSYEQYF. The CDR3 nucleotides are TGTGCCAGCAGCCTGACCTTGTCGGGCTCCTACGAGCAGTACTTC.

This sequence joins TRBV7-8 and TRBJ1-2; TRBD1 might be the D (5 bases). Germline CDR1 SGHVS, CDR2 FQNEAQ. Trimming pared 5 bases from V and 4 bases from J, leaving 20 bases between. The CDR3 runs 16 residues. The CDR3 sequence: CASSKGDITGGYGYTF. CDR3 in DNA: TGTGCCAGCAGCAAAGGCGATATTACAGGTGGCTATGGCTACACCTTC.

This rearrangement joins TRBV29-1 to TRBJ2-1; 7 bases agree with TRBD2. The CDR3 is made up of 12 amino acids. Germline loops: CDR1 SQVTM, CDR2 ANQGSEA. Trimming at V came to 7 bases and at J to 5 bases, leaving 5 bases not matched to a gene. The CDR3 sequence: CSDTTSHNEQFF. CDR3 DNA: TGCAGCGATACGACTAGCCACAATGAGCAGTTCTTC.

The table lists this clonotype with many counts. V gene TRBV19 combines with J gene TRBJ2-7, with TRBD1 matching 7 bases. J lost 2 bases, V lost 3 bases, and 4 bases had no gene match. Germline V lookup: CDR1 LNHDA, CDR2 SQIVND (reference sequence). This CDR3 has 14 amino acids. The CDR3 region is CASSMATGTYEQYF. In nucleotides, the CDR3 is TGTGCCAGTAGTATGGCGACAGGGACCTACGAGCAGTACTTC.

The J gene is TRBJ2-5, the V gene TRBV10-2, with D uncertain. CDR3 length equals 11 residues. CDR1 WSHSY and CDR2 SAAADI come from the germline V gene. Trimming shortened V by 10 bases and J by 0 bases, and 6 bases separated the two germline ends. The chain's CDR3 is CATAHQETQYF. CDR3 DNA sequence: TGCGCCACCGCCCACCAAGAGACCCAGTACTTC.

The V call is TRBV7-9, the J call TRBJ1-5; D may be TRBD1 (6 bases). Germline V gene data show CDR1 as SEHNR and CDR2 as FQNEAQ (reference sequence). The CDR3 covers 13 residues. V was trimmed by 5 bases and J by 5 bases, leaving 10 bases between them. The CDR3 DNA reads as TGTGCCAGCAGCCACAGGGTGGATCAGCCCCAGCATTTT. Its translation: CASSHRVDQPQHF.

The chain has TRBV19 and TRBJ2-3; D gene uncertain. Germline values: CDR1 LNHDA, CDR2 SQIVND (reference sequence). This CDR3 comprises 12 residues. The ends were cut back, 4 bases at V and 1 base at J, with 3 bases in the middle. Written as DNA, the CDR3 is TGTGCCAGTAGTAAACGCACAGATACGCAGTATTTT. Protein: CASSKRTDTQYF.

This clonotype was picked up a small number of times. The rearrangement links TRBV20-1 to TRBJ2-5; 9 bases are shared with TRBD2. This CDR3 spans 16 amino acids. From germline, CDR1 is DFQATT and CDR2 SNEGSKA (reference sequence). The trim removed 6 bases at V and 5 bases at J, leaving 16 bases unmatched. CDR3 sequence (DNA): TGCAGTGCCCAAGGAACGGCGGGAGGGCCGTGGGAGACCCAGTACTTC. It yields the protein CSAQGTAGGPWETQYF.

CDR3 sequence reads: CASSLAIGGANVLTF. Written as DNA, the CDR3 is TGTGCCAGCAGCTTAGCGATCGGTGGGGCCAACGTCCTGACTTTC. This chain joins TRBV7-6 and TRBJ2-6; D ambiguous. CDR3 length: 15 amino acids. Germline V gene sequence: CDR1 SGHVS, CDR2 FNYEAQ. Trimming removed 0 bases from V and 3 bases from J, with 6 bases in between.

The rearrangement joins TRBV7-8 to TRBJ2-7, with D possibly matching TRBD2 (6 bases). CDR1 SGHVS and CDR2 FQNEAQ come from the germline V gene. The CDR3 sequence is 15 residues long. V dropped 4 bases and J dropped 3 bases, with 16 bases sitting between them. The CDR3 DNA follows: TGTGCCAGCAGCTCAAGGCCGGGAGCCCACTACGAGCAGTACTTC. This codes for CASSSRPGAHYEQYF.

Notes on this clonotype: This may arise from a read error, as a much more abundant clone is one base away. The chain uses TRBV5-1 and TRBJ1-1; no definite D call. Germline assignment: CDR1 SGHRS and CDR2 YFSETQ. CDR3 length equals 15 residues. CDR3: CAGSLSPSGSTEAFF. The DNA for the CDR3 is TGCGCCGGCAGCTTGAGTCCTTCGGGGTCCACTGAAGCTTTCTTT.

The chain couples TRBV10-2 to TRBJ2-1; D unresolved. CDR1 is WSHSY, CDR2 SAAADI, per germline. The CDR3 is made up of 15 amino acids. Trimming cost V 3 bases and J 7 bases, with 16 bases left between them. CDR3: CASSDEFPVINEQFF. CDR3 coding DNA: TGCGCCAGCAGTGATGAATTCCCCGTTATAAATGAGCAGTTCTTC.

This clonotype was detected a few times. V and J are TRBV24-1 and TRBJ1-5; tentative D call: TRBD1 (6 bases). CDR3 length equals 15 residues. Germline lookup yields CDR1 KGHDR and CDR2 SFDVKD. V was pared by 3 bases and J by 4 bases, with 12 bases between. Here the CDR3 DNA reads TGTGCCACCAGTGATCCCGCCAGGGGAAATCAGCCCCAGCATTTT. Protein product: CATSDPARGNQPQHF.

This clonotype appeared many times. This sequence joins TRBV6-1 and TRBJ2-7; D is unresolved. CDR1 is MNHNS and CDR2 is SASEGT in the germline V gene. The CDR3 runs to 15 residues. The V end lost 1 base, the J end lost 1 base, and 11 bases lay between the germline ends. The CDR3: CASSEVTARSYEQYF. CDR3 bases: TGTGCCAGCAGTGAAGTAACAGCCAGGTCCTACGAGCAGTACTTC.

The chain links TRBV5-8 to TRBJ2-7; D gene ambiguous. The CDR3 consists of 13 residues. Trimming took 1 base from V and 0 from J, leaving 5 bases between them. The germline CDR1 and CDR2 sequences are SGHTS and YDEGEE. Written as DNA, the CDR3 is TGTGCCAGCAGCTTGTGGAGCTCCTACGAGCAGTACTTC. As protein: CASSLWSSYEQYF.